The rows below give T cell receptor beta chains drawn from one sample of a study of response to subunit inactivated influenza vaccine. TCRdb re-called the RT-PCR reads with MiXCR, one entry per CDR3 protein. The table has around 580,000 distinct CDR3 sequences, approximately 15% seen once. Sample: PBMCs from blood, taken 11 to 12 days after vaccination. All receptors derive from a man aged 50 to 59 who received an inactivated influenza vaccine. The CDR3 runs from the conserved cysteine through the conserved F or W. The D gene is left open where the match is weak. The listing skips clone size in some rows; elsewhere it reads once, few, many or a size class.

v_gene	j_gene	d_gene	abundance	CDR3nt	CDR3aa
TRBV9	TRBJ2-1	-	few	TGTGCCAGCAGCCCAGAGGGGGGGGATGAGCAGTTCTTC	CASSPEGGDEQFF
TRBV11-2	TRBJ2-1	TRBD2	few	TGTGCCAGCAGCCCGGGACTAGCGGGTTCTGGTGAGCAGTTCTTC	CASSPGLAGSGEQFF
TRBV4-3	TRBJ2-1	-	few	TGCGCCAGCAGCCAAGAGACGGGACGAGGGTACGGGTACAATGAGCAGTTCTTC	CASSQETGRGYGYNEQFF
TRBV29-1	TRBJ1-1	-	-	TGCAGCGTCGGACGACCTATGAACACTGAAGCTTTCTTT	CSVGRPMNTEAFF
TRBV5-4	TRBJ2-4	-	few	TGTGCCAGCAGCTCCGAAGTCAAAAACATTCAGTACTTC	CASSSEVKNIQYF
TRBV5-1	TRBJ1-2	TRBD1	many	TGCGCCAGCAGCCCTGGGACAGGTGGCTACACCTTC	CASSPGTGGYTF
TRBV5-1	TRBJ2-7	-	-	TGCGCCAGCAGCTTTTCGGCTCGGGCAGGTACCCCCTACGAGCAGTACTTC	CASSFSARAGTPYEQYF
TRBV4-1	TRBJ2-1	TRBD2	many	TGCGCCAGCAGCCAACAGCGGGGAGACAATGAGCAGTTCTTC	CASSQQRGDNEQFF
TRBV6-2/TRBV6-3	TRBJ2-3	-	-	TGTGCCAGCAGTTACGAGGACTCCCAAGTTTCTACGCAGTATTTT	CASSYEDSQVSTQYF
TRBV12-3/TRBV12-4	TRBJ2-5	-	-	TGTGCCAGCAGTTGGGGCCCGGCGGAGACCCAGTACTTC	CASSWGPAETQYF
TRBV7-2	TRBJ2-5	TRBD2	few	TGTGCCAGCAGCTTGGGGACTAGCGGGAGGCAAGAGACCCAGTACTTC	CASSLGTSGRQETQYF
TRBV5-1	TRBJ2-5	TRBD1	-	TGCGCCAGCAGCTTGGCACGGACAGGGGGCCAAGAGACCCAGTACTTC	CASSLARTGGQETQYF
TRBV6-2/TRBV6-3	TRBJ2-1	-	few	TGTGCCAGCAGTTACTTAGGGACACCTTACAATGAGCAGTTCTTC	CASSYLGTPYNEQFF
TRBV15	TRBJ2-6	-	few	TGTGCCACCAGCAGAGGATCGCCAGGACTAACTGGGGCCAACGTCCTGACTTTC	CATSRGSPGLTGANVLTF
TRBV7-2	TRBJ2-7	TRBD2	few	TGTGCCAGCAGCTTGCGGACTAGTTCCTACGAGCAGTACTTC	CASSLRTSSYEQYF
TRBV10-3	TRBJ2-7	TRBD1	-	TGTGCCATCAGTGCCGGACAGGGGAGAGGCTACGAGCAGTACTTC	CAISAGQGRGYEQYF
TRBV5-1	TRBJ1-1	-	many	TGCGCCAGCAGCCCGGCCGGGGGGAACACTGAAGCTTTCTTT	CASSPAGGNTEAFF